This T cell receptor (beta chain) comes out of a study of blood T cell repertoires in COVID-19 (dated by TCRdb to about 2020). Background on the whole study: Collaborator samples came from the United States, Italy and Spain and covered acute and convalescent phases of COVID-19. The material from the prospective study consisted of cDNA or gDNA derived from T cells, B-cell-depleted T cells, or PBMCs. The dataset comprised deeply sampled blood TCRbeta repertoires from subjects exposed to, actively infected with, or recovered from COVID-19. The samples were drawn from two sources: the first 160 participants of the ongoing ImmuneRACE study, and 1,000 to 1,500 subjects contributed by 6 global collaborators. The repertoires were made available in a free public database intended to serve as a resource for research on the immune response to SARS-CoV-2. Sample metadata almost always included a de-identified subject ID, COVID-19 status, age in years and sex. HLA class I and class II types, where available, came from metadata supplied by the sample provider rather than from assay-based typing. The investigation overall reported the following: Clinical and demographic metadata were provided uncurated, with the amount varying by source and participant.

The immunoSEQ Assay, a bias-controlled multiplex PCR, was used to amplify TCRbeta CDR3 regions from genomic DNA. The original pipeline was this. The number of nucleated cells in each sample was estimated from the amplification of reference gene primers within the assay. To quantify the absolute abundance of each unique TCRbeta CDR3 rearrangement, sequence reads were collapsed and filtered. Productive Simpson clonality was computed per sample as the square root of Simpson's diversity index over productive rearrangements. TCRdb retrieved this table from immuneACCESS and kept in-frame rearrangements only. Not all clones are present; in checked studies, unresolved V genes account for under half, and no reason is known for the remainder. V and J calls and clone size are copied from that table; D and trimming were computed from the DNA. This sample lists roughly 170,000 clones; about 84% were detected once. The top ten clones comprise about 5.3% of the sample.

Participants in the prospective study were aged about 18 to 89 years, lived in 20 to 30 United States geographic areas, and enrolled through a virtual design. To assign participants to cohorts, the prospective study relied on clinical history that participants themselves reported in a screening survey and a study questionnaire. Each participant in the prospective study had whole blood, serum and a nasopharyngeal or oropharyngeal swab collected by mobile phlebotomists. Prospective study participants could optionally give additional blood draws and questionnaires over an approximately 2-month period. Before DNA extraction, prospective study blood samples were shipped either frozen or at room temperature. V loses 6 bases at its end and J loses 3 bases; junction bases beyond the gene matches: 8. The germline V gene provides CDR1 SGHAT and CDR2 FQNNGV. The CDR3 measures 14 amino acids from cysteine to valine. Solely the CDR3 DNA is kept, with 42 bases framed from the first base.

About this clone itself: This clone's antigen is unknown. No clone much larger than this one lies a single base away; base qualities are absent.

The clonotype comes from a woman between 35 and 50 years old with acute COVID-19. The V and J segments used are TRBV11-2 and TRBJ2-7; 7 bases in between match TRBD2. Sequenced input: PBMCs or T cells enriched from blood (not recorded which). The sequenced DNA: TGTGCCAGCAGACCTAGCGGACACCACTACGAGCAGTACGTC. This sequence encodes CASRPSGHHYEQYV.